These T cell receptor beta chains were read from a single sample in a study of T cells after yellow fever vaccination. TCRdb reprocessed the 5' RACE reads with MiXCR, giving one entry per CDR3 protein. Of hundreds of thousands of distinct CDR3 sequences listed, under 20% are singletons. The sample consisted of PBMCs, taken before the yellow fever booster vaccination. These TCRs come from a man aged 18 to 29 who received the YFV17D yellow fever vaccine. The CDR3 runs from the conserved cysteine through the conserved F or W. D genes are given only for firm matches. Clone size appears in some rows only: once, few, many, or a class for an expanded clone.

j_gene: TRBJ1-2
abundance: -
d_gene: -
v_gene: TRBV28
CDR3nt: TGTGCCAGCAGTTTAAGGGGGGCGACTGGCTACACCTTC
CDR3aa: CASSLRGATGYTF

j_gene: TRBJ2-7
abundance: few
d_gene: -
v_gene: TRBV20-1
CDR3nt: TGCAGTGCTAGAGGGGGACTTTCAGAGCAGTACTTC
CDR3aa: CSARGGLSEQYF

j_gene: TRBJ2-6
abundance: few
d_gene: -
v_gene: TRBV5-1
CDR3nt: TGCGCCAGCAGGGACCCCATCGGGGGTTTTAGCTTGGGGGCCAACGTCCTGACTTTC
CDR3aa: CASRDPIGGFSLGANVLTF

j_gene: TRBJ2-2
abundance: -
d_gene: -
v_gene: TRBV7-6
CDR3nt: TGTGCCAGCAGCTTAATAGCGAACACCGGGGAGCTGTTTTTT
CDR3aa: CASSLIANTGELFF

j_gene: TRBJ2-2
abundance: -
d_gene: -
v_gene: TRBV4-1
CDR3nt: TGCGCCAGCAGCCAAGATGCCACCGGGGAGCTGTTTTTT
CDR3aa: CASSQDATGELFF

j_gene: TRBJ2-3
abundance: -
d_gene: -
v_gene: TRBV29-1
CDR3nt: TGCAGCGTTGTAATGCGAGGGCGTAAGGATGCAGATACGCAGTATTTT
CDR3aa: CSVVMRGRKDADTQYF

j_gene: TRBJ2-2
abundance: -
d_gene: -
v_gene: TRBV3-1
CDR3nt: TGTGCCAGCAGCCAAGATAAGAGCCCCGACACCGGGGAGCTGTTTTTT
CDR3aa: CASSQDKSPDTGELFF

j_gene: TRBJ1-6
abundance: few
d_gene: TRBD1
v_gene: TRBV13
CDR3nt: TGTGCCAGCAGCGCGGGACAGGGGATTTCACCCCTCCACTTT
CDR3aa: CASSAGQGISPLHF

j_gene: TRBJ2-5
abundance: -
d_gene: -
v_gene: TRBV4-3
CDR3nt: TGCGCCAGCAGCCAAGATTCGGACGGGGCCCATGTGGTCCAAGAGACCCAGTACTTC
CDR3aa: CASSQDSDGAHVVQETQYF

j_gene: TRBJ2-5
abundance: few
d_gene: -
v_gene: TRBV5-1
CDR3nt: TGCGCCAGCAGCTTGGGGGTTTCGGAGACCCAGTACTTC
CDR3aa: CASSLGVSETQYF

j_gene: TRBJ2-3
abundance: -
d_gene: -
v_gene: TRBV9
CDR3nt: TGTGCCAGCAGCGTAGAACAGAGCACAGATACGCAGTATTTT
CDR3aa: CASSVEQSTDTQYF

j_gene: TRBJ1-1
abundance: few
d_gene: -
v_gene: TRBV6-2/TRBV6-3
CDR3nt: TGTGCCAGCAGTGCACGCAACACTGAAGCTTTCTTT
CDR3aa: CASSARNTEAFF

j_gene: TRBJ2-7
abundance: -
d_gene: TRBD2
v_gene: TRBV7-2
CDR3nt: TGTGCCAGCAGCACTAGCGGTGTTGAGCAGTACTTC
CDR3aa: CASSTSGVEQYF

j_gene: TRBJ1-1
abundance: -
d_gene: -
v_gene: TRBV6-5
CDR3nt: TGTGCCAGCAGAGGGACCCGCGGGAGCGCTTTCTTT
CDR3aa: CASRGTRGSAFF

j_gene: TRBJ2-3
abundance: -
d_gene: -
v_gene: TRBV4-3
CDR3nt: TGCGCCAGCAGCGGCCCATCAGATACGCAGTATTTT
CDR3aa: CASSGPSDTQYF

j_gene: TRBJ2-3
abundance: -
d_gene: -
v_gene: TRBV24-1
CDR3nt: TGTGCCACCAGTGATTCCCGGATCGGACAAGTTACAGATACGCAGTATTTT
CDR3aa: CATSDSRIGQVTDTQYF

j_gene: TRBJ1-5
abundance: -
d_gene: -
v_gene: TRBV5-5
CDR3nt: TGTGCCAGCAGCCCAAGAATGAATCAGCCCCAGCATTTT
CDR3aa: CASSPRMNQPQHF

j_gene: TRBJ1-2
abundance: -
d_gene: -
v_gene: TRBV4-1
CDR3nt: TGCGCCAGCAGCCAAGCGTCGACAGTTGATGGCTACACCTTC
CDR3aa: CASSQASTVDGYTF

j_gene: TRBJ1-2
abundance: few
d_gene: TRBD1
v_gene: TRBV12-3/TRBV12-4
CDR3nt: TGTGCCAGCAGTCCCCGGGACAGCGGTAACTATGGCTACACCTTC
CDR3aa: CASSPRDSGNYGYTF

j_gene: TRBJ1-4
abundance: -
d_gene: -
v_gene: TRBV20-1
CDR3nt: TGCAGTGCCTTCGGAAGAGTTAATGAAAAACTGTTTTTT
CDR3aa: CSAFGRVNEKLFF

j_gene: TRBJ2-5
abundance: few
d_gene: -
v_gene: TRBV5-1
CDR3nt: TGCGCCAGCAGCTTGGGGACAGGCCAAGGAGCGGGGACCCAGTACTTC
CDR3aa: CASSLGTGQGAGTQYF

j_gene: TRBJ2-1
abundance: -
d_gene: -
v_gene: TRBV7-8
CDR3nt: TGTGCCAGCAGCTTAGGGGGGAAGCTAGCGTTGGGCGAGCAGTTCTTC
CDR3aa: CASSLGGKLALGEQFF

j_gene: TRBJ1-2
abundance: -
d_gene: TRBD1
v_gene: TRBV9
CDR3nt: TGTGCCAGCAGCGCCGGGACAGGGAATGGCTACACCTTC
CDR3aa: CASSAGTGNGYTF

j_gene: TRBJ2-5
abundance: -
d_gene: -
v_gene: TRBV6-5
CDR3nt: TGTGCCAGCAGTTACTCGGGGGGCCAAGAGACCCAGTACTTC
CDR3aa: CASSYSGGQETQYF

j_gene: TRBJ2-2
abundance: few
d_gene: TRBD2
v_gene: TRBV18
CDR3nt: TGTGCCAGCTCACCGGTAGCGGGAGCCACCGGGGAGCTGTTTTTT
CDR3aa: CASSPVAGATGELFF

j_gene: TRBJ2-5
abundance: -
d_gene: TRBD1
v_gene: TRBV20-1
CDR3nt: TGCAGTGCTTTCCGGACAGGGGCAGAGACCCAGTACTTC
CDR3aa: CSAFRTGAETQYF

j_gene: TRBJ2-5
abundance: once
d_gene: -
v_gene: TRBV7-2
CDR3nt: TGTGCCAGCAGCTTTGTAGGGGCCCAAGAGACCCAGTACTTC
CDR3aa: CASSFVGAQETQYF

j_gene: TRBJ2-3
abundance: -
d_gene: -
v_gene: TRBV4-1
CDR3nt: TGCGCCAGCCGACCTGGGGGAGGTTCAGATACGCAGTATTTT
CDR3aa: CASRPGGGSDTQYF

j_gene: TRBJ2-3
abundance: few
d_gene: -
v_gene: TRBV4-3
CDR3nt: TGCGCCAGCAGCCAAGATTGGGGGGATACGCAGTATTTT
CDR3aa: CASSQDWGDTQYF

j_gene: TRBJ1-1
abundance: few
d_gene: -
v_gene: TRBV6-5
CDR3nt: TGTGCCAGCAGTGAAAGCAGCAATCGGAACACTGAAGCTTTCTTT
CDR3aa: CASSESSNRNTEAFF

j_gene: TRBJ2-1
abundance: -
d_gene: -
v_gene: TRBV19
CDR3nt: TGTGCCAGTAGTAAGAGGGGCTATTACCCTAACTACAATGAGCAGTTCTTC
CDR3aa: CASSKRGYYPNYNEQFF

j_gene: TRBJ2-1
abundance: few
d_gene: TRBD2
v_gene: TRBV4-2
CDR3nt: TGTGCCAGCAGCCAAGATTTGGCTAGCGGAAACAATGAGCAGTTCTTC
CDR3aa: CASSQDLASGNNEQFF

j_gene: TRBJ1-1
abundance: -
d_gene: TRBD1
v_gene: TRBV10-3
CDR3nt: TGTGCCACCAAGGACAGGCGCGACACTGAAGCTTTCTTT
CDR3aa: CATKDRRDTEAFF

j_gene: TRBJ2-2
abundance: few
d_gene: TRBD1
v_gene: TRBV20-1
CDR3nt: TGCAGTGCCCGAGGGGGACAGGGGGTCACCGGGGAGCTGTTTTTT
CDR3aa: CSARGGQGVTGELFF

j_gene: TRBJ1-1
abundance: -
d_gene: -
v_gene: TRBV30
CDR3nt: TGTGCCTGGAGTACAGGGATGAACACTGAAGCTTTCTTT
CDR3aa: CAWSTGMNTEAFF

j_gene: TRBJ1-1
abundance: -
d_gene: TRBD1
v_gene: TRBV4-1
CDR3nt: TGCGCCAGCAGCCAAGTAAACAGGGGCCTCGGCACTGAAGCTTTCTTT
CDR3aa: CASSQVNRGLGTEAFF

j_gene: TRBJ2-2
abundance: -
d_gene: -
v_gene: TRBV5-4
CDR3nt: TGTGCCAGCGGGGACAACACCGGGGAGCTGTTTTTT
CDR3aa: CASGDNTGELFF

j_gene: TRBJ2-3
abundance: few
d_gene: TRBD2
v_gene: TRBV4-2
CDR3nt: TGTGCCAGCAGCCAATATATCTCCGGCGGGGGGGCCGAGGCAGATACGCAGTATTTT
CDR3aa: CASSQYISGGGAEADTQYF

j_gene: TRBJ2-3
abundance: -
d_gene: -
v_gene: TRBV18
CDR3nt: TGTGCCAGCTCAGCTGCCAGCGGACCCACAGATACGCAGTATTTT
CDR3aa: CASSAASGPTDTQYF

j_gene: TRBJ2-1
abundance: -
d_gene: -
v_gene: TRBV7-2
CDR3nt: TGTGCCAGCAGTTACGGACTGCCCTACAATGAGCAGTTCTTC
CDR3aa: CASSYGLPYNEQFF

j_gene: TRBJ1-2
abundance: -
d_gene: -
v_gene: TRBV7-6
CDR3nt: TGTGCCAGCAGTCATACAGGGTACTATGGCTACACCTTC
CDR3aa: CASSHTGYYGYTF

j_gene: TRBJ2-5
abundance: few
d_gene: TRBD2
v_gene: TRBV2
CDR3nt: TGTGCCAGCAGTGGTGGCGGGGGGGCACAAGAGACCCAGTACTTC
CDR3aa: CASSGGGGAQETQYF

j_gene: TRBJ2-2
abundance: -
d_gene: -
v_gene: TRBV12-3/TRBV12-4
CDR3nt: TGTGCCAGCAGCCGCCGGGACGGTCTCACCGGGGAGCTGTTTTTT
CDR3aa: CASSRRDGLTGELFF

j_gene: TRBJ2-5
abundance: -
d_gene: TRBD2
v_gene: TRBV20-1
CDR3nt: TGCAGTGCTGAGGTGGCGGGGGGTCCAGAGACCCAGTACTTC
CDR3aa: CSAEVAGGPETQYF

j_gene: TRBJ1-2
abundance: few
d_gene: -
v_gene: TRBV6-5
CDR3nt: TGTGCCAGCAGTTACTCGACGGGCGGGGTTGGAGGCTACACCTTC
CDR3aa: CASSYSTGGVGGYTF

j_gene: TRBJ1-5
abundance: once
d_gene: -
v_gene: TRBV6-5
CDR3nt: TGTGCCAGCAGTTACTCGACCGTTACAGATACGCAGCATTTT
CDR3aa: CASSYSTVTDTQHF

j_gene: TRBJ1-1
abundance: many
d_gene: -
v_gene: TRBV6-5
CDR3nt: TGTGCCAGCAGGGGACAGAACACTGAAGCTTTCTTT
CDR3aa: CASRGQNTEAFF

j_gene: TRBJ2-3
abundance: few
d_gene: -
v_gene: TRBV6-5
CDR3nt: TGTGCCAGCAGTTACTCGAAGGGCTACCCCGTTCTAGATACGCAGTATTTT
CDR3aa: CASSYSKGYPVLDTQYF

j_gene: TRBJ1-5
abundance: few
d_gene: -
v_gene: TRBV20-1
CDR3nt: TGCAGTGCTAGACCCGGACACGGGAATCAGCCCCAGCATTTT
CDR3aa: CSARPGHGNQPQHF